This TCR beta chain originates from a study of CD8+ T cells in alopecia areata. Study-wide findings and caveats: In scalp and blood, many expanded lesional clones persisted during tofacitinib.

For this clone: Its target is unknown.

The sequencing template was cDNA reverse transcribed from extracted RNA. The assay was immunoSEQ multiplex PCR, and TCRdb's table has in-frame clones only and misses some. In the table there are about 210,000 clones, under 70% of which are singletons. This CDR3 spans 19 amino acids. Germline V gene data show CDR1 as MGHRA and CDR2 as YSYEKL. Germline trimming cut 2 bases from V and 8 bases from J; bases unmatched to any gene: 19. The treatment: oral pan-JAK inhibitor, 5-10 mg twice daily. The sequence was collected from a human donor with alopecia areata. The chain is built from TRBV4-1 and TRBJ2-1, with 9 bases aligning to TRBD2. The sequenced sample was CD4+ T cells sorted from blood, obtained at week 4, from a patient treated with tofacitinib. The chain's CDR3 is CASSQTAAAGAGGGDEQFF. Written as DNA, the CDR3 is TGCGCCAGCAGCCAAACGGCCGCCGCCGGAGCGGGGGGCGGCGATGAGCAGTTCTTC.